A selection of T cell receptor beta chains follows, all from one sample in a study of T cells in Graves' hyperthyroidism and ophthalmopathy. TCRdb used MiXCR to reprocess the multiplex PCR reads, holding one entry per CDR3 protein. The table has hundreds of thousands of distinct CDR3 sequences, about 24% seen once. Sequencing used blood. These receptors were collected from a woman aged 25 to 39 with Graves' ophthalmopathy. Both conserved end residues are part of each CDR3. D genes are given only for firm matches. The size entry is marked missing in some rows and otherwise reads once, few, many or a size class.

V gene: TRBV5-1; J gene: TRBJ1-5; clone size: many; D gene: .; CDR3 DNA: TGCGCCAGCAGCTTGGGGACCGAGGATCAGCCCCAGCATTTT; CDR3 protein: CASSLGTEDQPQHF
V gene: TRBV6-2/TRBV6-3; J gene: TRBJ1-1; clone size: many; D gene: TRBD1; CDR3 DNA: TGTGCCAGCAGTCGCCAGGGGGCTACGAACACTGAAGCTTTCTTT; CDR3 protein: CASSRQGATNTEAFF
V gene: TRBV7-8; J gene: TRBJ1-6; clone size: many; D gene: .; CDR3 DNA: TGTGCCAGCAGCTTAGTGGCTTCACCCCTCCACTTT; CDR3 protein: CASSLVASPLHF
V gene: TRBV19; J gene: TRBJ2-7; clone size: many; D gene: TRBD1; CDR3 DNA: TGTGCCAGTAGGAGAGAGACCGGGACAGGCTCCAACGAGCAGTACTTC; CDR3 protein: CASRRETGTGSNEQYF
V gene: TRBV6-1; J gene: TRBJ1-1; clone size: .; D gene: .; CDR3 DNA: TGTGCCAGCAGCCCACCGGGGGATTTGGGGAGTGAAGCTTTCTTT; CDR3 protein: CASSPPGDLGSEAFF
V gene: TRBV28; J gene: TRBJ2-3; clone size: many; D gene: .; CDR3 DNA: TGTGCCAGCAGGTCACCGGGACGGATCACAGATACGCAGTATTTT; CDR3 protein: CASRSPGRITDTQYF
V gene: TRBV27; J gene: TRBJ1-2; clone size: many; D gene: .; CDR3 DNA: TGTGCCAGCACTCCGAGTGGGAATGACTATGGCTACACCTTC; CDR3 protein: CASTPSGNDYGYTF
V gene: TRBV28; J gene: TRBJ1-2; clone size: many; D gene: .; CDR3 DNA: TGTGCCAGCCGGCGCCCCGGACGGAACTATGGCTACACCTTC; CDR3 protein: CASRRPGRNYGYTF
V gene: TRBV30; J gene: TRBJ1-2; clone size: few; D gene: .; CDR3 DNA: TGTGCCTGGAGTGTACGGGGCCCCAGACCTGCTAACTATGGCTACACCTTC; CDR3 protein: CAWSVRGPRPANYGYTF
V gene: TRBV5-6; J gene: TRBJ2-5; clone size: .; D gene: TRBD1; CDR3 DNA: TGTGCCAGCAGCCGGGGACAGGTCGGGGGGACCCAGTACTTC; CDR3 protein: CASSRGQVGGTQYF
V gene: TRBV30; J gene: TRBJ1-4; clone size: many; D gene: .; CDR3 DNA: TGTGCCTGGAGTGAGTCCGTTGGCGAAAAACTGTTTTTT; CDR3 protein: CAWSESVGEKLFF
V gene: TRBV12-3/TRBV12-4; J gene: TRBJ1-2; clone size: .; D gene: TRBD1; CDR3 DNA: TGTGCCAGCAAAGATACAGGGGGCGTCTATGGCTACACCTTC; CDR3 protein: CASKDTGGVYGYTF
V gene: TRBV14; J gene: TRBJ1-2; clone size: many; D gene: TRBD1; CDR3 DNA: TGTGCCAGCAGCATGCACAATAAGACAGGGGGGAATGGCTACACCTTC; CDR3 protein: CASSMHNKTGGNGYTF
V gene: TRBV27; J gene: TRBJ2-5; clone size: .; D gene: TRBD2; CDR3 DNA: TGTGCCAGCAGCGCCCGGACTAGCGGCCAAGAGACCCAGTACTTC; CDR3 protein: CASSARTSGQETQYF
V gene: TRBV20-1; J gene: TRBJ1-2; clone size: few; D gene: TRBD1; CDR3 DNA: TGCAGTGCTAGCCACCCGGGGACAGCCTATGGCTACACCTTC; CDR3 protein: CSASHPGTAYGYTF
V gene: TRBV20-1; J gene: TRBJ1-2; clone size: many; D gene: .; CDR3 DNA: TGCAGTGCTAGAAGGGCCCGTCTTATTAACTATGGCTACACCTTC; CDR3 protein: CSARRARLINYGYTF
V gene: TRBV2; J gene: TRBJ2-5; clone size: many; D gene: TRBD1; CDR3 DNA: TGTGCCAGCAGTGCCGGGACAGGGGGCCCCGTGGCCCAGTACTTC; CDR3 protein: CASSAGTGGPVAQYF
V gene: TRBV7-2; J gene: TRBJ1-1; clone size: once; D gene: TRBD1; CDR3 DNA: TGTGCCAGCAGCTTATCAGGGGGTCCCGCTGAAGCTTTCTTT; CDR3 protein: CASSLSGGPAEAFF
V gene: TRBV7-3; J gene: TRBJ2-2; clone size: many; D gene: TRBD1; CDR3 DNA: TGTGCCAGCGGCCGGGACAGGGCGGGCGGGGAGCTGTTTTTT; CDR3 protein: CASGRDRAGGELFF
V gene: TRBV30; J gene: TRBJ1-6; clone size: .; D gene: .; CDR3 DNA: TGTGCCTGGTACCCGACCGGGACGCCGAATTCACCCCTCCACTTT; CDR3 protein: CAWYPTGTPNSPLHF
V gene: TRBV6-2/TRBV6-3; J gene: TRBJ2-2; clone size: many; D gene: .; CDR3 DNA: TGTGCCAGCGGAGACTCGAACACCGGGGAGCTGTTTTTT; CDR3 protein: CASGDSNTGELFF
V gene: TRBV20-1; J gene: TRBJ1-2; clone size: many; D gene: .; CDR3 DNA: TGCAGTGCTAGAGAAAATTATGCTAACTATGGCTACACCTTC; CDR3 protein: CSARENYANYGYTF
V gene: TRBV20-1; J gene: TRBJ2-2; clone size: .; D gene: .; CDR3 DNA: TGCAGTGCTAGAGATGAACGAAGGAGGAACACCGGGGAGCTGTTTTTT; CDR3 protein: CSARDERRRNTGELFF
V gene: TRBV14; J gene: TRBJ1-1; clone size: many; D gene: .; CDR3 DNA: TGTGCCAGCAGCCACGCGGGTGAAGCTTTCTTT; CDR3 protein: CASSHAGEAFF
V gene: TRBV30; J gene: TRBJ2-7; clone size: .; D gene: .; CDR3 DNA: TGTGCCTGGAGGGGCGGATCTAATCGACCGAGGCACGAGCAGTACTTC; CDR3 protein: CAWRGGSNRPRHEQYF
V gene: TRBV12-3/TRBV12-4; J gene: TRBJ1-2; clone size: once; D gene: TRBD1; CDR3 DNA: TGTGCCAGCAGTTTAAGAGTACGGGACAGATTAAAGGGTCGAAACTATGGCTACACCTTC; CDR3 protein: CASSLRVRDRLKGRNYGYTF
V gene: TRBV5-1; J gene: TRBJ2-2; clone size: .; D gene: .; CDR3 DNA: TGCGCCAGCAGCCTTCATTTTACAGGGCTGGCCACCGGGGAGCTGTTTTTT; CDR3 protein: CASSLHFTGLATGELFF
V gene: TRBV6-1; J gene: TRBJ2-6; clone size: few; D gene: .; CDR3 DNA: TGTGCCAGCAGCGACGAGGGGTCAGGGGCCAACGTCCTGACTTTC; CDR3 protein: CASSDEGSGANVLTF
V gene: TRBV6-2/TRBV6-3; J gene: TRBJ2-5; clone size: many; D gene: .; CDR3 DNA: TGTGCCAGCTCCAAAGGGACTTCGAGAACCCAGTACTTC; CDR3 protein: CASSKGTSRTQYF
V gene: TRBV20-1; J gene: TRBJ2-5; clone size: many; D gene: TRBD2; CDR3 DNA: TGCAGTGCTAGACTAGCGGGGGGGGAGACCCAGTACTTC; CDR3 protein: CSARLAGGETQYF
V gene: TRBV20-1; J gene: TRBJ1-3; clone size: many; D gene: .; CDR3 DNA: TGCAGTGCTAGAGAAGGGGGATTCAACACCATATATTTT; CDR3 protein: CSAREGGFNTIYF
V gene: TRBV6-2/TRBV6-3; J gene: TRBJ1-1; clone size: .; D gene: TRBD1; CDR3 DNA: TGTGCCAGCAGTAAGACAGGGAACACTGAAGCTTTATTT; CDR3 protein: CASSKTGNTEALF